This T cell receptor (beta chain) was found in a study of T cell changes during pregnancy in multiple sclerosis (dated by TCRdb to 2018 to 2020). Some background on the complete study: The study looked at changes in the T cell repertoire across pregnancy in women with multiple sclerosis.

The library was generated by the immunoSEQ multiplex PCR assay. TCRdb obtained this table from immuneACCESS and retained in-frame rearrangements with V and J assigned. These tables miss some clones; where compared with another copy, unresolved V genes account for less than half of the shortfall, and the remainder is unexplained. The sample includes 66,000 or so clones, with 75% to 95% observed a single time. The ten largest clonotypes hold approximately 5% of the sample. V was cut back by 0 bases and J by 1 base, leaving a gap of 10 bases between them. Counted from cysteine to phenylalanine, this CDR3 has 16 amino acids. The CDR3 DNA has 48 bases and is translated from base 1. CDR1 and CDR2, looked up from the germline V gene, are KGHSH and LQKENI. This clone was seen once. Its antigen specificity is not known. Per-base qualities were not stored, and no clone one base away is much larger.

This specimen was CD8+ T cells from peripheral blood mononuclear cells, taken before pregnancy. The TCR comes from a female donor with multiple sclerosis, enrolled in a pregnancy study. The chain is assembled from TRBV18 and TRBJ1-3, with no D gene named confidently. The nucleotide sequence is TGTGCCAGCTCACCACCGGGCACGGGGTCTGGAAACACCATATATTTT. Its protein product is CASSPPGTGSGNTIYF.